Shown below are 32 T cell receptor beta chains from a single sample sequenced in a study of neurological immune-mediated disorders. A single record per CDR3 protein comes from TCRdb applying MiXCR to the 5' RACE reads. The table shows 50,000 or so distinct CDR3 sequences, with about 25% occurring only once. Specimen: PBMCs. The receptors shown here come from a woman aged 70-85 years in good health.

This clonotype has at least ten counts. J is TRBJ1-6 and V is TRBV9; 10 bases line up with TRBD1. Germline CDR1 SGDLS, CDR2 YYNGEE. V was pared by 3 bases and J by 18 bases, with 9 bases of the junction left unmatched. This CDR3 is built from 13 residues. The CDR3 region has the DNA TGTGCCAGCAGCGGCGGGACAGGGGAACTCCCCCACTTT. It specifies CASSGGTGELPHF.

This clonotype was detected ten times or more. The chain has TRBV5-1 and TRBJ1-2; D might be TRBD1 (5 bases). V was clipped by 2 bases and J by 6 bases, with 11 bases between them. CDR1 and CDR2 from the germline V gene are SGHRS and YFSETQ. The CDR3 totals 13 residues. CDR3 loop: CASSFLGVDGYTF. The DNA of the CDR3 is TGCGCCAGCAGCTTCTTAGGGGTCGATGGCTACACCTTC.

On this clonotype itself: A much larger clone differs by one base, so this may be a read error. The chain combines TRBV20-1 with TRBJ2-1, with D perhaps TRBD2 (5 bases). The CDR3 covers 16 residues. V gave up 5 bases and J gave up 7 bases, with 24 bases separating them. Germline V CDR1 and CDR2: DFQATT, SNEGSKA (reference sequence). The CDR3 protein is CSAFPLVGDLRNEQFF. CDR3 DNA: TGCAGTGCTTTCCCTCTAGTGGGAGATTTAAGGAATGAGCAGTTCTTC.

About this clonotype: The germline gene is not matched at one end of the junction; a read error may be the cause. The J gene is TRBJ2-2, the V gene TRBV12-3 or TRBV12-4, with D tentatively TRBD2 (5 bases). This CDR3 is 13 amino acids long. CDR3 amino acids: CASSLDLAGEQFF. The CDR3 DNA reads as TGTGCCAGCAGTCTCGACTTAGCCGGGGAGCAGTTTTTT.

Many counts were recorded for this clonotype. In nucleotides, the CDR3 is TGCAGTGCTAGTCGGGGGGGAGGTTTCGCCGACACTGAAGCTTTCTTT. As protein: CSASRGGGFADTEAFF. The chain combines TRBV20-1 with TRBJ1-1; tentative D call: TRBD1 (5 bases). This CDR3 has 16 amino acids. The germline gives CDR1 DFQATT, CDR2 SNEGSKA (reference sequence). V dropped 3 bases and J dropped 3 bases, with 20 bases sitting between them.

This clonotype came up many times. The rearrangement links TRBV20-1 to TRBJ2-5; D perhaps matches TRBD2 (5 bases). The CDR3 totals 14 residues. Looked up from germline, CDR1 is DFQATT and CDR2 is SNEGSKA (reference sequence). V lost 0 bases, J lost 2 bases, and 10 bases lay in between. CDR3 DNA: TGCAGTGCTAGAGATGTGGGGAGTCAAGAGACCCAGTACTTC. It is translated as CSARDVGSQETQYF.

This clonotype was counted many times. The chain recombines TRBV12-3 or TRBV12-4 with TRBJ2-3; D gene unclear. The CDR3 has 14 residues. V dropped 6 bases and J dropped 4 bases, with 14 bases sitting between them. The CDR3 DNA reads TGTGCCAGCAGCCCATCTATACGCGCAGATACGCAGTATTTT. Encoded protein: CASSPSIRADTQYF.

This clonotype came up many times. For the CDR3, the DNA is TGTGCCAGCAGCCCCCCCCAGGGGGCCCAAACCTACGAGCAGTACTTC. It codes for CASSPPQGAQTYEQYF. The chain carries TRBV3-1 and TRBJ2-7; 8 bases fit TRBD1. Germline V lookup: CDR1 LGHDT, CDR2 YNNKEL (reference sequence). With V trimmed by 4 bases and J by 2 bases, 10 bases remained unmatched. CDR3 size: 16 residues.

CDR3 DNA sequence: TGCAGTGCTAGTCCGGGACTAGCGGATACGCAGTATTTT. Its translation is CSASPGLADTQYF. J is TRBJ2-3 and V is TRBV20-1; 10 bases align to TRBD2. Germline V gene sequence: CDR1 DFQATT, CDR2 SNEGSKA (reference sequence). This CDR3 is built from 13 residues. V dropped 3 bases and J dropped 6; count of bases not matched to a gene: 3.

This clonotype was recorded at least ten times. The chain couples TRBV7-2 to TRBJ2-5; D is ambiguous. The CDR3 is 16 amino acids. The germline V gene encodes CDR1 SGHTA and CDR2 FQGNSA. V lost 4 bases to trimming and J lost 2 bases, with 17 bases between them. DNA for the CDR3: TGTGCCAGCAGCTCCCTTAGCACGGGTCCTCAAGAGACCCAGTACTTC. Its translation is CASSSLSTGPQETQYF.

There are many counts of this clonotype. The chain combines TRBV3-1 with TRBJ1-5; the D gene is possibly TRBD1 (6 bases). The CDR3 runs 15 residues. V lost 1 base and J 9 bases, leaving 16 bases between the germline ends. Germline loops: CDR1 LGHDT, CDR2 YNNKEL (reference sequence). The CDR3 bases are TGTGCCAGCAGCCAAGGACTACAGGGAAGTCGGCCCCAGCATTTT. This gives the protein CASSQGLQGSRPQHF.

Many counts were recorded for this clonotype. The chain is built from TRBV5-1 and TRBJ1-1; no clear D gene. Germline CDR1 SGHRS, CDR2 YFSETQ. V lost 1 base, J lost 0 bases, and 4 bases lay in between. CDR3 length equals 13 residues. CDR3 coding DNA: TGCGCCAGCAGCTTGTCCGTGAACACTGAAGCTTTCTTT. This sequence encodes CASSLSVNTEAFF.

In its sample, this clonotype was seen a few times. The chain carries TRBV19 and TRBJ1-1; D might be TRBD1 (5 bases). Trimming left V 5 bases short and J 4 bases short, with 8 bases between. CDR1 is LNHDA, CDR2 SQIVND, per germline (reference sequence). CDR3 length: 12 residues. As DNA, the CDR3 is TGTGCCAGTAGTCTCCAGGGCACTGAAGCTTTCTTT. It yields the protein CASSLQGTEAFF. Supplemented by reference TRBV19 and TRBJ1-1, the full variable domain reads DGGITQSPKYLFRKEGQNVTLSCEQNLNHDAMYWYRQDPGQGLRLIYYSQIVNDFQKGDIAEGYSVSREKKESFPLTVTSAQKNPTAFYLCASSLQGTEAFFGQGTRLTVV.

This clonotype was detected many times. The chain combines TRBV5-1 with TRBJ2-7; 7 nucleotides agree with TRBD1. The length of the CDR3 is 15 residues. Looked up from germline, CDR1 is SGHRS and CDR2 is YFSETQ. V shed 1 base, J shed 3 bases, and the junction held 7 bases outside the gene matches. In nucleotides, the CDR3 is TGCGCCAGCAGCTTGTTGACAGGGTCCAACTACGAGCAGTACTTC. Its protein is CASSLLTGSNYEQYF.

This clonotype was detected many times. The chain links TRBV20-1 to TRBJ2-2; D is undetermined. Per the germline V gene, CDR1 is DFQATT and CDR2 is SNEGSKA (reference sequence). The CDR3 has 13 residues. V was cut by 3 bases and J by 1 base, with 6 bases left in between. The CDR3 spells CSASYQNTGELFF. In DNA, the CDR3 is TGCAGTGCTAGTTACCAGAACACCGGGGAGCTGTTTTTT.

This clonotype was counted ten times or more. This chain joins TRBV15 and TRBJ2-7; 10 bases match TRBD2. Germline trimming cut 8 bases from V and 3 bases from J; bases unmatched to any gene: 10. This CDR3 comprises 15 residues. Germline V lookup: CDR1 LNHNV, CDR2 YYDKDF (reference sequence). CDR3 residues: CATSGGLAGVYEQYF. In nucleotides, the CDR3 is TGTGCCACCTCGGGGGGGCTAGCGGGAGTCTACGAGCAGTACTTC.

This clonotype came up many times. The chain recombines TRBV29-1 with TRBJ2-1, with a possible D match to TRBD1 (5 bases). Trimming stripped 3 bases from V and 4 bases from J, with 16 bases between. Looked up from germline, CDR1 is SQVTM and CDR2 is ANQGSEA. The CDR3 contains 15 residues. The CDR3 is CSVDSGGRAYNEQFF. The CDR3 DNA is TGCAGCGTTGATTCGGGCGGCAGGGCGTACAATGAGCAGTTCTTC.

This clonotype was counted at least ten times. This sequence joins TRBV5-1 and TRBJ2-1; 8 bases agree with TRBD1. The junction had 11 bases not matched to a gene; V was cut back by 5 bases and J by 7 bases. This CDR3 is built from 15 residues. From germline, CDR1 is SGHRS and CDR2 YFSETQ. CDR3 sequence (DNA): TGCGCCAGCAGTCTCGGACAGGGAGGTCGGAATGAGCAGTTCTTC. The encoded protein is CASSLGQGGRNEQFF. The whole variable domain, remainder taken from reference TRBV5-1 and TRBJ2-1, is KAGVTQTPRYLIKTRGQQVTLSCSPISGHRSVSWYQQTPGQGLQFLFEYFSETQRNKGNFPGRFSGRQFSNSRSEMNVSTLELGDSALYLCASSLGQGGRNEQFFGPGTRLTVL.

This clonotype was recorded many times. The V and J genes are TRBV20-1 and TRBJ2-7; D perhaps matches TRBD1 (6 bases). Deletions cut 7 bases from V and 2 bases from J, with 18 bases between. The germline V gene has CDR1 DFQATT and CDR2 SNEGSKA (reference sequence). This CDR3 comprises 14 residues. CDR3 sequence reads: CSVPGQPLAYEQYF. CDR3 coding DNA: TGCAGTGTTCCTGGACAGCCGTTGGCCTACGAGCAGTACTTC.

This clonotype occurred many times. The chain is built from TRBV10-3 and TRBJ2-6; possibly TRBD1 for D (5 bases). Between the trimmed V and J ends, which lost 7 bases and 12 bases, there was a span of 19 bases. This CDR3 comprises 14 residues. Germline V gives CDR1 ENHRY, CDR2 SYGVKD. DNA of the CDR3: TGTGCCATCAAAGACAGTCCCTGGGCCGGCGTCCTGACTTTC. Residues: CAIKDSPWAGVLTF.

About this clonotype: A much larger clone differs from this one at a single base, so this may be a read error. The chain combines TRBV20-1 with TRBJ2-5; perhaps TRBD1 as D (5 bases). CDR3 size: 12 residues. In germline, CDR1 is DFQATT, CDR2 SNEGSKA (reference sequence). For the CDR3, the DNA is TGCAGTGCCAGAGAAGGGGTAGAGAACCAGTACTTC. Protein: CSAREGVENQYF.

This clonotype occurred many times. This chain connects TRBV4-1 to TRBJ1-3, with unresolved D. Germline V CDR1 and CDR2: MGHRA, YSYEKL. CDR3 length: 17 amino acids. Between the trimmed V and J ends, which lost 1 base and 4 bases, there was a span of 17 bases. The CDR3 DNA is TGCGCCAGCAGCCAAGGTCCACCAGGAACGGCCGGAAACACCATATATTTT. It specifies CASSQGPPGTAGNTIYF.

This clonotype occurred many times. This rearrangement joins TRBV11-2 to TRBJ2-7; the D is unclear. CDR3 size: 17 residues. Per germline, CDR1 SGHAT and CDR2 FQNNGV. V shed 5 bases and J shed 0 bases, with 20 bases lying between them. CDR3 protein: CASSPRAASLTSYEQYF. The CDR3 DNA reads as TGTGCCAGCAGCCCCCGGGCCGCTTCCCTTACCTCCTACGAGCAGTACTTC. The variable domain in full, completed from reference TRBV11-2 and TRBJ2-7, reads EAGVAQSPRYKIIEKRQSVAFWCNPISGHATLYWYQQILGQGPKLLIQFQNNGVVDDSQLPKDRFSAERLKGVDSTLKIQPAKLEDSAVYLCASSPRAASLTSYEQYFGPGTRLTVT.

There are many counts of this clonotype. V usage is TRBV2 and J usage is TRBJ1-1; D gene unclear. V lost 8 bases and J lost 5, with 9 bases in between. CDR3 length equals 11 residues. The germline V gene encodes CDR1 SNHLY and CDR2 FYNNEI. The DNA of the CDR3 is TGTGCCAGCGCCGCATGGACTGAAGCTTTCTTT. This encodes CASAAWTEAFF.

This clonotype was detected many times. The chain combines TRBV5-1 with TRBJ2-1; 8 positions agree with TRBD2. There are 16 residues in the CDR3. Germline V CDR1 and CDR2: SGHRS, YFSETQ. V lost 7 bases to trimming and J lost 3 bases; unmatched junction nucleotides: 12. The DNA for the CDR3 is TGCGCCAGCGGCCTGCTGCCGGGAGGGCTCTACAATGAGCAGTTCTTC. As protein: CASGLLPGGLYNEQFF.

This clonotype appeared many times. CDR3 loop: CAIQTTDSEAFF. In DNA, the CDR3 is TGTGCCATCCAAACCACGGATAGTGAAGCTTTCTTT. V gene TRBV12-3 or TRBV12-4 combines with J gene TRBJ1-1; D gene uncertain. This CDR3 region has 12 residues. The V end was cut by 10 bases, the J end by 7 bases, with 16 bases between.

This clonotype has at least ten counts. V usage is TRBV27 and J usage is TRBJ2-3; TRBD1 agrees at 8 bases. The CDR3 is 15 amino acids. V shed 5 bases, J shed 1 base, and the junction held 5 bases outside the gene matches. In germline, CDR1 is MNHEY, CDR2 SMNVEV (reference sequence). CDR3 in DNA: TGTGCCAGCAGTATCAAGACAGGGGGCACAGATACGCAGTATTTT. This translates into CASSIKTGGTDTQYF.

The chain has TRBV5-1 and TRBJ2-7; D is uncertain. There are 13 residues in the CDR3. Germline CDR1 reads SGHRS; CDR2 reads YFSETQ. Trimming took off 0 bases at V and 4 bases at J, with 8 bases between the two ends. The CDR3 sequence is CASSLDGRYEQYF. The CDR3 region has the DNA TGCGCCAGCAGCTTGGATGGCCGATACGAGCAGTACTTC.

Judged by abundance, this clonotype is medium-sized (0.01 to 0.1%). The rearrangement links TRBV5-1 to TRBJ2-7; 11 bases line up with TRBD1. Unmatched junction bases numbered 10, after V lost 5 bases and J lost 6 bases. The CDR3 contains 15 residues. Germline assignment: CDR1 SGHRS and CDR2 YFSETQ. CDR3 bases: TGCGCCAGCAGGGCCACCGGGACAGGGGGTAGCGAGCAGTACTTC. Translated: CASRATGTGGSEQYF.

This clonotype was detected once. The genes are TRBV20-1 and TRBJ1-6; D may be TRBD1 (5 bases). In germline, CDR1 is DFQATT, CDR2 SNEGSKA (reference sequence). The V gene lost 6 bases and the J gene lost 14 bases, with 17 bases spanning the gap. The CDR3 spans 12 residues. In DNA, the CDR3 is TGCAGTGCAACTGACAGTCTCGGCACCCTCCACTTT. Amino acid sequence: CSATDSLGTLHF.

At least ten counts were recorded for this clonotype. V is TRBV7-6 and J is TRBJ2-7, with 12 bases lining up with TRBD2. Per germline, CDR1 SGHVS and CDR2 FNYEAQ. V dropped 3 bases and J dropped 3; count of bases not matched to a gene: 3. This CDR3 is 15 amino acids long. The CDR3 coding sequence is TGTGCCAGCAGCTTGGGACTAGCGGGCGACTACGAGCAGTACTTC. It specifies CASSLGLAGDYEQYF.

Many counts were recorded for this clonotype. The chain couples TRBV11-2 to TRBJ1-1, with a tentative D call TRBD1 (6 bases). V lost 3 bases to trimming and J lost 4 bases, with 30 bases between them. Per germline, CDR1 SGHAT and CDR2 FQNNGV. There are 20 residues in the CDR3. The CDR3 spells CASSFGVVQVGTRRGTEAFF. The CDR3 DNA reads TGTGCCAGCAGCTTCGGGGTTGTTCAGGTGGGAACTCGCAGGGGCACTGAAGCTTTCTTT.